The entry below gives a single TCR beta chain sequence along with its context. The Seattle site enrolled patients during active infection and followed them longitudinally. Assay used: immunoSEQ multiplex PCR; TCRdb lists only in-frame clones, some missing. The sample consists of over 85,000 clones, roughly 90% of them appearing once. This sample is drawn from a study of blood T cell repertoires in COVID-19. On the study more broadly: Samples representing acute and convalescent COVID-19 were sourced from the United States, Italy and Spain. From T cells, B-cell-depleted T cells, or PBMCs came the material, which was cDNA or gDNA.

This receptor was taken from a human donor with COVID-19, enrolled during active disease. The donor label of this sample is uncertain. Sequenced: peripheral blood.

Here the CDR3 DNA reads TGTGCCAGCAGCTCCACAACCGGACAGGGAGCATGGGGCTACACCTTC. Its protein is CASSSTTGQGAWGYTF. The V call is TRBV7-2, the J call TRBJ1-2, with 8 bases aligning to TRBD1. Germline V lookup: CDR1 SGHTA, CDR2 FQGNSA. The CDR3 length is 16 residues. V lost 4 bases and J lost 8; bases outside the gene matches: 15.